These 31 T cell receptor beta chains share one sample of origin, sequenced in a study of T cells in Graves' hyperthyroidism and ophthalmopathy. The source material, RNA transcripts, was used to amplify TCR beta CDR3 regions. When the TCR CDR3 underwent first-round RT-PCR, the HTBI primer set was used. One entry per CDR3 protein, called by TCRdb with MiXCR from the multiplex PCR reads. The sample carries nearly 600,000 distinct CDR3 sequences, 13% to 15% recorded once. Sequencing was performed on blood. The receptors were sampled from a woman between 18 and 29 years old with Graves' ophthalmopathy.

V gene TRBV29-1 combines with J gene TRBJ2-3; tentative D call: TRBD2 (7 bases). This CDR3 spans 15 amino acids. Per germline, CDR1 SQVTM and CDR2 ANQGSEA. V dropped 3 bases and J dropped 2 bases, with 15 bases sitting between them. CDR3 DNA sequence: TGCAGCGTTGAGAATGGGGGGGCGTTCACAGATACGCAGTATTTT. Its translation: CSVENGGAFTDTQYF.

This clonotype was counted at least ten times. The V gene is TRBV27, the J gene TRBJ2-1; TRBD2 is a possible D gene (6 bases). V was trimmed by 1 base and J by 6 bases, leaving 16 bases between them. Germline V gene sequence: CDR1 MNHEY, CDR2 SMNVEV (reference sequence). The CDR3 runs to 16 residues. This chain's CDR3 is CASSLLGLASFNEQFF. CDR3 bases: TGTGCCAGCAGTTTATTAGGGCTAGCGAGTTTCAATGAGCAGTTCTTC.

The genes are TRBV5-6 and TRBJ2-7; D is possibly TRBD1 (5 bases). V lost 5 bases, J lost 2 bases, and 20 bases lay in between. The CDR3 has 16 residues. Germline V lookup: CDR1 SGHDT, CDR2 YYEEEE. The CDR3 reads CASRFQYLGETYEQYF. CDR3 bases: TGTGCCAGCAGATTTCAGTACTTAGGGGAAACCTACGAGCAGTACTTC.

This clonotype was counted many times. The chain has TRBV7-2 and TRBJ2-7, with D unclear. The V end was cut by 0 bases, the J end by 4 bases, with 16 bases between. Germline V gene sequence: CDR1 SGHTA, CDR2 FQGNSA. There are 16 residues in the CDR3. The CDR3 sequence: CASSLASTTFGYEQYF. The CDR3 nucleotides are TGTGCCAGCAGCTTAGCTTCAACCACCTTTGGATACGAGCAGTACTTC.

This clonotype occurred a few times. This rearrangement joins TRBV7-8 to TRBJ1-1; perhaps TRBD1 as D (5 bases). Germline CDR1 SGHVS, CDR2 FQNEAQ. CDR3 length: 14 amino acids. Trimming removed 5 bases at V and 4 bases at J, with 14 bases between. CDR3 in DNA: TGTGCCAGCAGCCGATCCCGACAGATCACTGAAGCTTTCTTT. Translation gives CASSRSRQITEAFF.

The V call is TRBV25-1, the J call TRBJ2-7, with 11 bases lining up with TRBD2. V was pared by 7 bases and J by 2 bases, with 4 bases of the junction left unmatched. Germline values: CDR1 MGHDK, CDR2 SYGVNS. This CDR3 contains 14 residues. The CDR3 here is CASNIAGGAYEQYF. Written as DNA, the CDR3 is TGTGCCAGCAACATAGCGGGAGGGGCCTACGAGCAGTACTTC.

Comments on this clonotype: A much larger clone differs by one base, so this may be a read error. The chain couples TRBV7-8 to TRBJ2-7, with 7 bases that match TRBD2. Germline V gene lookup returns CDR1 SGHVS and CDR2 FQNEAQ. CDR3 length equals 17 residues. The CDR3 here is CASSPHSGGPTSYEQCF. The CDR3 bases are TGTGCCAGCAGTCCACACTCGGGGGGACCAACGTCCTACGAGCAGTGCTTC.

The genes are TRBV12-5 and TRBJ2-3, with D unclear. CDR1 LGHNT and CDR2 FRNRAP come from the germline V gene. The germline V and J ends were trimmed by 1 base and 4 bases, with 18 bases remaining between them. The CDR3 is 17 amino acids. The CDR3 loop is CASGLAMDGGPPDTQYF. CDR3 nucleotides: TGTGCTAGTGGTTTGGCGATGGACGGTGGGCCTCCAGATACGCAGTATTTT.

In its sample, this clonotype was seen a few times. The chain recombines TRBV6-5 with TRBJ1-6; the D is unclear. Trimming took 1 base from V and 5 from J, leaving 3 bases between them. The CDR3 is made up of 13 amino acids. Per germline, CDR1 MNHEY and CDR2 SVGAGI. CDR3 in amino acids: CASSYLDNSPLHF. The CDR3, as DNA: TGTGCCAGCAGTTACTTGGATAATTCACCCCTCCACTTT.

J is TRBJ2-3 and V is TRBV5-6; D remains ambiguous. CDR1 and CDR2 (germline): SGHDT, YYEEEE. V shed 2 bases and J shed 2 bases, with 9 bases lying between them. This CDR3 contains 14 residues. The CDR3 DNA reads TGTGCCAGCAGCTTAAACCTATTCACAGATACGCAGTATTTT. This sequence encodes CASSLNLFTDTQYF.

This clonotype was observed a handful of times. The V gene is TRBV7-6, the J gene TRBJ2-2; 10 bases line up with TRBD2. With V trimmed by 5 bases and J by 5 bases, 32 bases remained unmatched. The CDR3 has 24 amino acids. Germline V gene data show CDR1 as SGHVS and CDR2 as FNYEAQ. CDR3 DNA: TGTGCCAGCAGCGCAGGGGGCGCGAGAATCCGAGAGCGGGAGGGCCCTTTGAGGACCGGGGAGCTGTTTTTT. Encoded protein: CASSAGGARIREREGPLRTGELFF.

CDR3 sequence: CASSQEFGTGTSPLHF. DNA for the CDR3: TGTGCCAGCAGTCAGGAATTCGGGACAGGGACCTCACCCCTCCACTTT. This sequence joins TRBV25-1 and TRBJ1-6; the match to TRBD1 covers 9 bases. The CDR3 runs 16 residues. Trimming at V came to 5 bases and at J to 10 bases, leaving 12 bases not matched to a gene. Germline values: CDR1 MGHDK, CDR2 SYGVNS.

This clonotype was detected a few times. This chain uses TRBV9 with TRBJ1-6; 9 bases are a match to TRBD1. The CDR3 extends over 16 amino acids. With V trimmed by 1 base and J by 7 bases, 6 bases remained unmatched. Germline CDR1 is SGDLS and CDR2 is YYNGEE. The CDR3 protein is CASSVQRDRDNSPLHF. CDR3 in DNA: TGTGCCAGCAGCGTACAACGGGACAGGGACAATTCACCCCTCCACTTT.

At least ten counts were recorded for this clonotype. The chain uses TRBV28 and TRBJ2-7; the D gene is possibly TRBD2 (6 bases). Trimming cost V 7 bases and J 2 bases, with 15 bases left between them. The CDR3 runs to 14 residues. Germline CDR1 MDHEN, CDR2 SYDVKM. CDR3 protein: CASTVSGSAYEQYF. CDR3 nucleotides: TGTGCCAGCACCGTAAGCGGGTCAGCCTACGAGCAGTACTTC.

This clonotype was recorded many times. The chain links TRBV7-9 to TRBJ2-1; a weak D match, TRBD1 (5 bases). V was pared by 4 bases and J by 6 bases, with 10 bases between. This CDR3 comprises 13 residues. The germline V gene encodes CDR1 SEHNR and CDR2 FQNEAQ (reference sequence). The CDR3 spells CASSSRQSNEQFF. In DNA, the CDR3 is TGTGCCAGCAGCTCCCGACAGTCCAATGAGCAGTTCTTC.

This clonotype has only a few counts. The CDR3 DNA reads as TGTGCCAGCAGCTTGGAGATTCGAGGGTCCCTTAGTGCAGATACGCAGTATTTT. As protein: CASSLEIRGSLSADTQYF. The J gene is TRBJ2-3, the V gene TRBV5-4, with D possibly being TRBD2 (5 bases). Per the germline V gene, CDR1 is SGHNT and CDR2 is YYREEE (reference sequence). This CDR3 contains 18 residues. The V end lost 0 bases, the J end lost 4 bases, and 21 bases lay between the germline ends.

This clonotype was seen just once. The V call is TRBV24-1, the J call TRBJ1-2; a possible D gene is TRBD1 (5 bases). Germline V gene sequence: CDR1 KGHDR, CDR2 SFDVKD. V gave up 10 bases and J gave up 6 bases, with 17 bases separating them. This CDR3 is 13 amino acids long. The CDR3 coding sequence is TGTGCCACTTCGGCAGGGAACCACCATGGCTACACCTTC. It translates to CATSAGNHHGYTF.

The chain links TRBV5-1 to TRBJ2-2; 11 bases align to TRBD1. Germline values: CDR1 SGHRS, CDR2 YFSETQ. The trim removed 4 bases at V and 4 bases at J, leaving 9 bases unmatched. CDR3 length equals 17 residues. The CDR3 DNA reads TGCGCCAGCAGCCCCGGACAGGGGGCGGGTATCACCGGGGAGCTGTTTTTT. Amino acid sequence: CASSPGQGAGITGELFF.

This clonotype was recorded many times. The CDR3 region has the DNA TGTGCCAGCAGTGACCAGGGGGCAAGGAATGAAAAACTGTTTTTT. It encodes CASSDQGARNEKLFF. This chain connects TRBV2 to TRBJ1-4; 8 nucleotides agree with TRBD1. The germline CDR1 and CDR2 sequences are SNHLY and FYNNEI. With V trimmed by 3 bases and J by 5 bases, 5 bases remained unmatched. This CDR3 has 15 amino acids.

This clonotype was detected a few times. The rearrangement joins TRBV9 to TRBJ2-1, with D possibly being TRBD1 or TRBD2 (5 bases each). The V end was cut by 2 bases, the J end by 9 bases, with 9 bases between. Per germline, CDR1 SGDLS and CDR2 YYNGEE. The CDR3 is 12 amino acids. The DNA for the CDR3 is TGTGCCAGCAGCGTTTCGGGGCGTGAGCAGTTCTTC. Protein product: CASSVSGREQFF.

This chain connects TRBV7-2 to TRBJ1-1; D not certain. The germline V gene encodes CDR1 SGHTA and CDR2 FQGNSA. CDR3 size: 11 residues. The germline V and J ends were trimmed by 1 base and 9 bases, with 6 bases remaining between them. The CDR3 region is CASSLGVQAFF. CDR3 DNA: TGTGCCAGCAGCTTAGGAGTACAAGCTTTCTTT. The whole variable domain, remainder taken from reference TRBV7-2 and TRBJ1-1, is GAGVSQSPSNKVTEKGKDVELRCDPISGHTALYWYRQSLGQGLEFLIYFQGNSAPDKSGLPSDRFSAERTGGSVSTLTIQRTQQEDSAVYLCASSLGVQAFFGQGTRLTVV.

This clonotype was seen repeatedly, ten times or more. The chain combines TRBV15 with TRBJ2-2, with D tentatively TRBD2 (7 bases). The germline V and J ends were trimmed by 5 bases and 1 base, with 14 bases remaining between them. The CDR3 runs to 16 residues. Looked up from germline, CDR1 is LNHNV and CDR2 is YYDKDF (reference sequence). CDR3 amino acids: CATSGGAILNTGELFF. For the CDR3, the DNA is TGTGCCACCAGCGGGGGGGCGATACTGAACACCGGGGAGCTGTTTTTT.

V is TRBV20-1 and J is TRBJ1-1; unclear D gene. V was clipped by 3 bases and J by 6 bases, with 8 bases between them. The CDR3 covers 11 residues. The germline V gene encodes CDR1 DFQATT and CDR2 SNEGSKA (reference sequence). CDR3 residues: CSASLAAEAFF. For the CDR3, the DNA is TGCAGTGCTAGTCTGGCAGCTGAAGCTTTCTTT.

The J gene is TRBJ1-1, the V gene TRBV7-9, with 8 bases fitting TRBD1. CDR3 length equals 14 residues. Per the germline V gene, CDR1 is SEHNR and CDR2 is FQNEAQ (reference sequence). The V gene end was trimmed by 1 base and the J gene end by 10 bases; junction bases not matched to a gene: 8. CDR3 nucleotide sequence: TGTGCCAGCAGCTTAGGTAGTTCAGGACAGGGAGCTTTCTTT. This gives the protein CASSLGSSGQGAFF.

V is TRBV12-3 or TRBV12-4 and J is TRBJ1-5, with D unresolved. V dropped 7 bases and J dropped 0 bases, with 13 bases sitting between them. This CDR3 has 15 residues. DNA for the CDR3: TGTGCCAGCACCGCCGGACGGATTAGCAATCAGCCCCAGCATTTT. As protein: CASTAGRISNQPQHF.

V and J are TRBV4-3 and TRBJ2-1; 8 bases map to TRBD2. With 0 bases clipped from V and 6 bases from J, the junction kept 7 bases outside the gene matches. The germline V gene has CDR1 LGHNA and CDR2 YSLEER. This CDR3 comprises 16 residues. The CDR3 protein is CASSQDFRTSPNEQFF. The CDR3, as DNA: TGCGCCAGCAGCCAAGATTTCCGGACTAGCCCCAATGAGCAGTTCTTC.

Only a few counts were recorded for this clonotype. This chain joins TRBV29-1 and TRBJ2-3; D may be TRBD1 (5 bases). Trimming stripped 7 bases from V and 2 bases from J, with 10 bases between. Per the germline V gene, CDR1 is SQVTM and CDR2 is ANQGSEA. The CDR3 has 12 amino acids. The CDR3 spells CSAEDNTDTQYF. CDR3 in DNA: TGCAGCGCAGAGGACAACACAGATACGCAGTATTTT.

The chain recombines TRBV30 with TRBJ2-7, with D uncertain. This CDR3 is 13 amino acids long. V was cut by 1 base and J by 3 bases, with 10 bases left in between. Looked up from germline, CDR1 is GTSNPN and CDR2 is SVGIG (reference sequence). The CDR3 bases are TGTGCCTGGAGTGGTATATCGAACTACGAGCAGTACTTC. This codes for CAWSGISNYEQYF.

V gene TRBV20-1 combines with J gene TRBJ2-1; 8 nucleotides match TRBD2. The CDR3 loop spans 17 amino acids. The V gene's germline CDR1 is DFQATT and CDR2 SNEGSKA (reference sequence). The V and J ends lost 2 bases and 4 bases, in that order; junction bases with no gene match: 13. The DNA of the CDR3 is TGCAGTGCTAGACCTCCCACCGGGACTAGAAGATACAATGAGCAGTTCTTC. Residues: CSARPPTGTRRYNEQFF.

About this clonotype: A junction boundary mismatches the germline segment, possibly from a read error. This rearrangement joins TRBV29-1 to TRBJ2-3, with unresolved D. The CDR3 spans 13 residues. The V gene's germline CDR1 is SQVTM and CDR2 ANQGSEA. CDR3 sequence: CSAAAPITDTQCF. The CDR3, as DNA: TGCAGCGCTGCCGCCCCAATCACAGATACGCAGTGTTTT.

This clonotype occurred many times. The chain links TRBV2 to TRBJ2-7, with D possibly being TRBD2 (5 bases). The germline V and J ends were trimmed by 7 bases and 0 bases, with 16 bases remaining between them. The CDR3 covers 15 residues. The germline CDR1 and CDR2 sequences are SNHLY and FYNNEI. The chain's CDR3 is CASIQTVEGSYEQYF. In nucleotides, the CDR3 is TGTGCCAGCATCCAGACCGTCGAGGGCTCCTACGAGCAGTACTTC.